These 14 T cell receptor beta chains originate from one sample sequenced in a study of CD8+ T cells in alopecia areata. Treatment denoted: oral pan-JAK inhibitor, 5-10 mg twice daily. Sequencing relied on a cDNA template that was reverse transcribed from extracted RNA. The protocol was immunoSEQ multiplex PCR, while the TCRdb copy is restricted to in-frame clones and leaves out a portion. The table records roughly 110,000 clones, 80% to 85% of them present only once. The source was CD8+ T cells sorted from blood, collected at week 24, from a patient treated with tofacitinib. Source of these receptors: a human donor with alopecia areata.

This clone was picked up one time. The chain recombines TRBV9 with TRBJ1-1, with D unclear. This CDR3 contains 14 residues. CDR1 is SGDLS, CDR2 YYNGEE, per germline. Trimming removed 0 bases at V and 1 base at J, with 7 bases between. In DNA form, the CDR3 reads TGTGCCAGCAGCGTAGGTTCAGCGAACACTGAAGCTTTCTTT. It is translated as CASSVGSANTEAFF.

This rearrangement joins TRBV7-9 to TRBJ1-5, with 11 positions matching TRBD1. Germline V gives CDR1 SEHNR, CDR2 FQNEAQ (reference sequence). The ends lost 1 base at V and 7 bases at J; junction bases unmatched: 3. This CDR3 contains 15 residues. This CDR3 reads CASSLGTGGIQPQHF. CDR3 nucleotides: TGTGCCAGCAGCTTAGGGACAGGGGGCATCCAGCCCCAGCATTTT.

V gene TRBV4-3 combines with J gene TRBJ2-5; no clear D gene. Trimming shortened V by 0 bases and J by 3 bases, and 11 bases separated the two germline ends. CDR3 length: 15 amino acids. From germline, CDR1 is LGHNA and CDR2 YSLEER. This chain's CDR3 is CASSQEVSGEETQYF. CDR3 DNA: TGCGCCAGCAGCCAAGAAGTCTCAGGTGAAGAGACCCAGTACTTC.

This clone was picked up a small number of times. Other nucleotide sequences from this sample produce the same CDR3. The rearrangement joins TRBV7-6 to TRBJ2-7; 11 positions match TRBD1. This CDR3 has 16 amino acids. V was clipped by 1 base and J by 3 bases; unmatched bases: 5. The germline V gene has CDR1 SGHVS and CDR2 FNYEAQ. In DNA form, the CDR3 reads TGTGCCAGCAGCTTAGGGAGGACAGGGGGCGACTACGAGCAGTACTTC. Its protein product is CASSLGRTGGDYEQYF.

CDR3 amino acids: CSVKRDNTEAFF. Written as DNA, the CDR3 is TGCAGCGTAAAACGGGACAACACTGAAGCTTTCTTT. The rearrangement links TRBV29-1 to TRBJ1-1; D perhaps matches TRBD1 (5 bases). V was shortened by 6 bases and J by 2 bases, with 10 bases between the two germline ends. This CDR3 region has 12 residues. Germline values: CDR1 SQVTM, CDR2 ANQGSEA. The entire variable domain, with the rest obtained from reference TRBV29-1 and TRBJ1-1, is as follows: SAVISQKPSRDICQRGTSLTIQCQVDSQVTMMFWYRQQPGQSLTLIATANQGSEATYESGFVIDKFPISRPNLTFSTLTVSNMSPEDSSIYLCSVKRDNTEAFFGQGTRLTVV.

Only a few counts were recorded for this clone. This chain uses TRBV7-9 with TRBJ1-5, with D perhaps TRBD1 (6 bases). V lost 4 bases and J lost 6, with 13 bases in between. Germline values: CDR1 SEHNR, CDR2 FQNEAQ (reference sequence). The length of the CDR3 is 14 residues. This chain's CDR3 is CASSSAGQSQPQHF. CDR3 DNA: TGTGCCAGCAGCTCCGCAGGACAGAGTCAGCCCCAGCATTTT.

The CDR3 bases are TGTGCCAGCAGAGTAGCGGGGGGCCCCTACGAGCAGTACTTC. It yields the protein CASRVAGGPYEQYF. The chain employs TRBV27 and TRBJ2-7, with 10 bases that match TRBD2. Germline-derived CDR1 and CDR2 are MNHEY and SMNVEV (reference sequence). The CDR3 spans 14 residues. Trimming took 6 bases from V and 2 from J; bases not matched to a gene: 4.

In this sample, this clone turned up a few times. The gene calls are TRBV7-9 and TRBJ1-3; D gene uncertain. V gave up 4 bases and J gave up 7 bases, with 23 bases separating them. The CDR3 contains 17 residues. CDR1 is SEHNR and CDR2 is FQNEAQ in the germline V gene (reference sequence). The CDR3 sequence is CASSSTAKPPPGNTIYF. The DNA of the CDR3 is TGTGCCAGCAGCTCGACCGCCAAGCCACCGCCGGGGAACACCATATATTTT.

V usage is TRBV28 and J usage is TRBJ2-7, with 9 bases lining up with TRBD2. The V gene's germline CDR1 is MDHEN and CDR2 SYDVKM. J was trimmed by 2 bases and V by 4 bases; bases with no gene match: 12. This CDR3 has 17 residues. This chain's CDR3 is CASSSRILAGPPYEQYF. CDR3 coding DNA: TGTGCCAGCAGTTCCCGAATTCTAGCGGGGCCGCCCTACGAGCAGTACTTC. Filled out from reference TRBV28 and TRBJ2-7, the complete variable domain reads DVKVTQSSRYLVKRTGEKVFLECVQDMDHENMFWYRQDPGLGLRLIYFSYDVKMKEKGDIPEGYSVSREKKERFSLILESASTNQTSMYLCASSSRILAGPPYEQYFGPGTRLTVT.

The genes are TRBV2 and TRBJ2-1; no firm D call. The germline CDR1 and CDR2 sequences are SNHLY and FYNNEI. The CDR3 has 14 amino acids. Trimming removed 0 bases from V and 6 bases from J, with 9 bases in between. The CDR3: CASSEASWGNEQFF. The CDR3 nucleotides read TGTGCCAGCAGTGAAGCTTCGTGGGGCAATGAGCAGTTCTTC.

This rearrangement joins TRBV4-1 to TRBJ2-7, with D possibly matching TRBD2 (5 bases). Germline CDR1 and CDR2: MGHRA and YSYEKL. With 8 bases removed from V and 7 bases from J, the gap between germline ends came to 21 bases. The CDR3 is made up of 14 amino acids. CDR3 sequence (DNA): TGCGCCAGCCGCCTGGGCCCGGAGTCGGGAGAGCAGTACTTC. Translated, it gives CASRLGPESGEQYF.

This chain links TRBV11-2 with TRBJ2-5; 8 bases align to TRBD1. The length of the CDR3 is 14 residues. Germline values: CDR1 SGHAT, CDR2 FQNNGV. With 5 bases clipped from V and 2 bases from J, the junction kept 4 bases outside the gene matches. Written as DNA, the CDR3 is TGTGCCAGCAGCCCCACAGGGGGTCAAGAGACCCAGTACTTC. Translated, it gives CASSPTGGQETQYF.

The rearrangement joins TRBV6-6 to TRBJ2-2; D is tentatively TRBD1 or TRBD2 (5 bases each). V lost 1 base and J 4 bases, leaving 13 bases between the germline ends. Germline loops: CDR1 MNHNY, CDR2 SVGAGI (reference sequence). The CDR3 runs to 16 residues. CDR3 in amino acids: CASSYFSWGSTGELFF. Written as DNA, the CDR3 is TGTGCCAGCAGTTACTTTTCTTGGGGGAGCACCGGGGAGCTGTTTTTT.

The chain uses TRBV7-8 and TRBJ2-1; 11 bases are shared with TRBD1. V was clipped by 4 bases and J by 8 bases; unmatched bases: 7. Germline values: CDR1 SGHVS, CDR2 FQNEAQ. The CDR3 runs to 15 residues. CDR3 loop: CASSSRTGGFDEQFF. The CDR3 bases are TGTGCCAGCAGCTCTCGGACAGGGGGCTTCGATGAGCAGTTCTTC.